The rows below give T cell receptor beta chains drawn from one sample of a study of control samples from healthy donors and cancer patients. Sequenced by immunoSEQ multiplex PCR; TCRdb stores in-frame clones only, minus some. The table has fewer than 15,000 clones, about 77% seen once. Sequencing was carried out using formalin-fixed, paraffin-embedded tissue. These receptors were obtained from a male donor with melanoma. Both conserved end residues are part of each CDR3. The D gene is left open where the match is weak. For some rows the clone size is stated as once, few or many, or as a class when expanded; others skip it.

v_gene: TRBV28; d_gene: .; abundance: .; len: 17; j_gene: TRBJ1-6; CDR3aa: CASRALQGSSYNSSLHF; CDR3nt: TGTGCCAGCAGGGCCTTACAGGGCAGCTCCTATAATTCATCCCTCCACTTT
v_gene: TRBV5-1; d_gene: TRBD1; abundance: .; len: 14; j_gene: TRBJ2-7; CDR3aa: CASSSGTGPYEQYF; CDR3nt: TGCGCCAGCAGCTCCGGGACAGGGCCCTACGAGCAGTACTTC
v_gene: TRBV6-5; d_gene: .; abundance: once; len: 13; j_gene: TRBJ1-2; CDR3aa: CASPGSRVKGYTF; CDR3nt: TGTGCCAGCCCCGGGAGCAGGGTTAAGGGCTACACCTTC
v_gene: TRBV30; d_gene: .; abundance: .; len: 13; j_gene: TRBJ1-1; CDR3aa: CAWRDGFNTEAFF; CDR3nt: TGTGCCTGGAGAGACGGCTTCAACACTGAAGCTTTCTTT
v_gene: TRBV11-2; d_gene: TRBD1; abundance: few; len: 18; j_gene: TRBJ2-7; CDR3aa: CASSFGTVLPISSYEQYF; CDR3nt: TGTGCCAGCAGCTTTGGGACAGTGCTACCCATTAGCTCCTACGAGCAGTACTTC
v_gene: TRBV5-4; d_gene: TRBD2; abundance: .; len: 17; j_gene: TRBJ2-3; CDR3aa: CASSLAGGGGPTDTQYF; CDR3nt: TGTGCCAGCAGCTTGGCTGGGGGCGGGGGGCCCACAGATACGCAGTATTTT
v_gene: TRBV7-9; d_gene: TRBD1; abundance: .; len: 15; j_gene: TRBJ1-2; CDR3aa: CASSFGQGLNYGYTF; CDR3nt: TGTGCCAGCAGCTTCGGACAGGGATTAAACTATGGCTACACCTTC
v_gene: TRBV30; d_gene: .; abundance: .; len: 14; j_gene: TRBJ1-1; CDR3aa: CAWSGGSRDTEAFF; CDR3nt: TGTGCCTGGAGTGGGGGGTCTAGGGACACTGAAGCTTTCTTT
v_gene: TRBV6-6; d_gene: .; abundance: .; len: 13; j_gene: TRBJ2-7; CDR3aa: CASSYGSHYEQYF; CDR3nt: TGTGCCAGCAGTTACGGGAGCCACTACGAGCAGTACTTC
v_gene: TRBV5-8; d_gene: TRBD2; abundance: .; len: 16; j_gene: TRBJ2-5; CDR3aa: CASSPGLAGPGETQYF; CDR3nt: TGTGCCAGCAGCCCTGGACTAGCGGGGCCGGGAGAGACCCAGTACTTC
v_gene: TRBV5-8; d_gene: .; abundance: .; len: 16; j_gene: TRBJ1-1; CDR3aa: CASSLETLGVNTEAFF; CDR3nt: TGTGCCAGCAGCTTGGAGACCCTGGGGGTGAACACTGAAGCTTTCTTT
v_gene: TRBV4-2; d_gene: .; abundance: .; len: 16; j_gene: TRBJ2-2; CDR3aa: CASSQDLRGYTGELFF; CDR3nt: TGTGCCAGCAGCCAAGATCTACGGGGGTACACCGGGGAGCTGTTTTTT
v_gene: TRBV6-1; d_gene: .; abundance: few; len: 14; j_gene: TRBJ1-2; CDR3aa: CASSEGVFPGGYTF; CDR3nt: TGTGCCAGCAGTGAAGGAGTTTTCCCGGGGGGCTACACCTTC
v_gene: TRBV3-1/TRBV3-2; d_gene: .; abundance: .; len: 15; j_gene: TRBJ2-7; CDR3aa: CASSQDSQGTYEQYF; CDR3nt: TGTGCCAGCAGCCAAGATAGTCAGGGGACCTACGAGCAGTACTTC
v_gene: TRBV3-1/TRBV3-2; d_gene: .; abundance: .; len: 14; j_gene: TRBJ1-4; CDR3aa: CASRGEFTNEKLFF; CDR3nt: TGTGCCAGCAGGGGGGAGTTCACTAATGAAAAACTGTTTTTT
v_gene: TRBV11-2; d_gene: TRBD1; abundance: once; len: 13; j_gene: TRBJ1-2; CDR3aa: CASSVDRAGGYTF; CDR3nt: TGTGCCAGCAGCGTCGACAGGGCGGGTGGCTACACCTTC
v_gene: TRBV12-5; d_gene: TRBD1; abundance: .; len: 17; j_gene: TRBJ2-1; CDR3aa: CASGPPGTGMSYNEQFF; CDR3nt: TGTGCTAGTGGTCCCCCCGGGACAGGGATGTCCTACAATGAGCAGTTCTTC
v_gene: TRBV4-2; d_gene: .; abundance: .; len: 14; j_gene: TRBJ1-5; CDR3aa: CASSQDRYYQPQHF; CDR3nt: TGTGCCAGCAGCCAAGACAGGTACTATCAGCCCCAGCATTTT
v_gene: TRBV11-2; d_gene: TRBD1; abundance: .; len: 18; j_gene: TRBJ1-1; CDR3aa: CASSLGAGGGLMNTEAFF; CDR3nt: TGTGCCAGCAGCTTAGGCGCAGGGGGTGGCTTAATGAACACTGAAGCTTTCTTT
v_gene: TRBV6-1; d_gene: TRBD1; abundance: few; len: 12; j_gene: TRBJ1-2; CDR3aa: CASSENRGGYTF; CDR3nt: TGTGCCAGCAGTGAAAACAGGGGTGGCTACACCTTC
v_gene: TRBV19; d_gene: .; abundance: .; len: 18; j_gene: TRBJ1-5; CDR3aa: CASSIPARTAYSNQPQHF; CDR3nt: TGTGCCAGTAGTATCCCCGCCCGGACAGCCTATAGCAATCAGCCCCAGCATTTT
v_gene: TRBV5-1; d_gene: TRBD1; abundance: few; len: 14; j_gene: TRBJ1-6; CDR3aa: CASSQGAGSAPLHF; CDR3nt: TGCGCCAGCTCACAGGGGGCCGGGTCGGCACCCCTCCACTTT
v_gene: TRBV6-1; d_gene: TRBD1; abundance: .; len: 14; j_gene: TRBJ1-1; CDR3aa: CASSEGQGTGEAFF; CDR3nt: TGTGCCAGCAGTGAAGGACAGGGGACAGGTGAAGCTTTCTTT
v_gene: TRBV3-1/TRBV3-2; d_gene: TRBD2; abundance: few; len: 18; j_gene: TRBJ2-3; CDR3aa: CASSLTVGGGSSTDTQYF; CDR3nt: TGTGCCAGCAGCCTCACCGTTGGCGGGGGATCTAGCACAGATACGCAGTATTTT
v_gene: TRBV7-2; d_gene: TRBD2; abundance: few; len: 15; j_gene: TRBJ2-4; CDR3aa: CASRILAVAKNIQYF; CDR3nt: TGTGCCAGCAGAATACTAGCGGTAGCCAAAAACATTCAGTACTTC
v_gene: TRBV15; d_gene: .; abundance: .; len: 16; j_gene: TRBJ1-5; CDR3aa: CATSRSSGGRYQPQHF; CDR3nt: TGTGCCACCAGCAGATCCTCCGGAGGGAGGTATCAGCCCCAGCATTTT
v_gene: TRBV7-6; d_gene: TRBD1; abundance: .; len: 15; j_gene: TRBJ2-5; CDR3aa: CASSSPTGTVETQYF; CDR3nt: TGTGCCAGCAGCTCCCCGACAGGGACGGTGGAGACCCAGTACTTC
v_gene: TRBV28; d_gene: TRBD1; abundance: .; len: 14; j_gene: TRBJ1-2; CDR3aa: CASSFSTGTYGYTF; CDR3nt: TGTGCCAGCAGTTTCTCGACAGGGACCTATGGCTACACCTTC
v_gene: TRBV10-2; d_gene: .; abundance: few; len: 13; j_gene: TRBJ2-7; CDR3aa: CASSNRDGYEQYF; CDR3nt: TGCGCCAGCAGTAACCGGGACGGCTACGAGCAGTACTTC
v_gene: TRBV7-2; d_gene: .; abundance: .; len: 15; j_gene: TRBJ2-7; CDR3aa: CASSLGHLARAEQYF; CDR3nt: TGTGCCAGCAGCTTAGGGCATCTGGCCAGGGCCGAGCAGTACTTC
v_gene: TRBV6-5; d_gene: TRBD1; abundance: .; len: 14; j_gene: TRBJ1-6; CDR3aa: CASSYSQGGSPLHF; CDR3nt: TGTGCCAGCAGTTACTCGCAGGGGGGTTCACCCCTCCACTTT
v_gene: TRBV28; d_gene: .; abundance: .; len: 14; j_gene: TRBJ1-1; CDR3aa: CASSPQGGYTEAFF; CDR3nt: TGTGCCAGCAGTCCACAGGGTGGGTACACTGAAGCTTTCTTT